The next 13 T cell receptor beta chains were all read from a single sample in a study of blood T cell repertoires in COVID-19. TCRdb keeps only in-frame clones here, not all; method: immunoSEQ multiplex PCR. The table shows hundreds of thousands of clones, with about nine tenths occurring only once. The sequencing sample was made of peripheral blood. The receptor set was obtained from a woman aged 25 to 39 with active or convalescent COVID-19.

The rearrangement uses TRBV25-1 and TRBJ1-6; TRBD1 matches at 7 bases. Germline values: CDR1 MGHDK, CDR2 SYGVNS. V lost 7 bases and J lost 3; bases outside the gene matches: 9. CDR3 length: 16 residues. The CDR3 nucleotides read TGTGCCAGCAACCAACAGGGGCCTCTCTATAATTCACCCCTCCACTTT. Protein: CASNQQGPLYNSPLHF.

V is TRBV18 and J is TRBJ2-3; D gene ambiguous. The CDR3 has 14 amino acids. Trimming took 3 bases from V and 1 from J, leaving 8 bases between them. Germline CDR1 is KGHSH and CDR2 is LQKENI. The CDR3 DNA reads TGTGCCAGCTCACCCCCGAGCGGCACAGATACGCAGTATTTT. Its translation: CASSPPSGTDTQYF.

The V gene is TRBV3-1 (or the pseudogene TRBV3-2), the J gene TRBJ1-2, with TRBD1 as a possible D gene (5 bases). CDR3 length: 13 residues. The germline V gene encodes CDR1 LGHDT and CDR2 YNNKEL (reference sequence). The germline V and J ends were trimmed by 1 base and 8 bases, with 11 bases remaining between them. CDR3 nucleotide sequence: TGTGCCAGCAGCCAAGGGGCGGGGGGAGGCTACACCTTC. Translating gives CASSQGAGGGYTF.

This clone was found a few times. This rearrangement joins TRBV19 to TRBJ1-2; D is uncertain. The CDR3 spans 13 residues. CDR1 is LNHDA, CDR2 SQIVND, per germline (reference sequence). Trimming stripped 5 bases from V and 3 bases from J, with 10 bases between. CDR3 residues: CASSSVADYGYTF. DNA of the CDR3: TGTGCCAGTAGTTCTGTCGCGGACTATGGCTACACCTTC.

The chain employs TRBV2 and TRBJ2-6; the D gene is possibly TRBD1 (6 bases). This CDR3 is built from 19 residues. Between the trimmed V and J ends, which lost 3 bases and 4 bases, there was a span of 22 bases. Germline CDR1 is SNHLY and CDR2 is FYNNEI. CDR3 nucleotide sequence: TGTGCCAGCAGTGATTCCGGGACATCGTTTCCCTCGGGGGCCAACGTCCTGACTTTC. Its translation is CASSDSGTSFPSGANVLTF.

V gene TRBV7-6 combines with J gene TRBJ1-4; 8 positions agree with TRBD1. The CDR3 has 15 residues. Per the germline V gene, CDR1 is SGHVS and CDR2 is FNYEAQ. The V and J ends lost 5 bases and 8 bases, in that order; junction bases with no gene match: 10. The CDR3 loop is CASSRAGTGREKLFF. CDR3 bases: TGTGCCAGCAGCCGAGCCGGGACAGGTCGGGAAAAACTGTTTTTT. Together with reference TRBV7-6 and TRBJ1-4, the CDR3 gives the full variable domain: GAGVSQSPRYKVTKRGQDVALRCDPISGHVSLYWYRQALGQGPEFLTYFNYEAQQDKSGLPNDRFSAERPEGSISTLTIQRTEQRDSAMYRCASSRAGTGREKLFFGSGTQLSVL.

The V gene is TRBV20-1, the J gene TRBJ2-1; TRBD2 agrees at 9 bases. V gave up 6 bases and J gave up 3 bases; unmatched junction bases: 6. Per germline, CDR1 DFQATT and CDR2 SNEGSKA (reference sequence). CDR3 length: 14 residues. CDR3 DNA sequence: TGCAGTGCCAGTAGCGGGGGCCACTACAATGAGCAGTTCTTC. It yields the protein CSASSGGHYNEQFF.

The V call is TRBV4-1, the J call TRBJ1-4; TRBD1 agrees at 7 bases. The germline gives CDR1 MGHRA, CDR2 YSYEKL. Trimming removed 2 bases from V and 3 bases from J; junction bases left unmatched: 3. The CDR3 totals 15 residues. The CDR3 protein is CASSQLGTANEKLFF. The CDR3 bases are TGCGCCAGCAGCCAACTGGGGACAGCTAATGAAAAACTGTTTTTT.

In this sample, this clone turned up once. The rearrangement joins TRBV25-1 to TRBJ1-1; 7 bases are shared with TRBD1. V was clipped by 8 bases and J by 7 bases; unmatched bases: 13. This CDR3 comprises 14 residues. Per germline, CDR1 MGHDK and CDR2 SYGVNS. In DNA, the CDR3 is TGTGCCAGCGGCAGTGCGGGACAGACGGTTGAAGCTTTCTTT. This codes for CASGSAGQTVEAFF.

V usage is TRBV6-5 and J usage is TRBJ1-3, with a tentative D call TRBD1 (5 bases). This CDR3 comprises 15 residues. Trimming stripped 8 bases from V and 0 bases from J, with 14 bases between. Germline CDR1 reads MNHEY; CDR2 reads SVGAGI. Here the CDR3 reads CASQLSQVSGNTIYF. The CDR3 DNA is TGTGCCAGCCAACTTTCACAGGTCTCTGGAAACACCATATATTTT.

The rearrangement joins TRBV5-5 to TRBJ1-6, with 7 bases aligning to TRBD1. The CDR3 has 13 residues. Germline V gene data show CDR1 as SGHKS and CDR2 as YYEKEE (reference sequence). The V and J ends lost 6 bases and 8 bases, in that order; junction bases with no gene match: 5. The CDR3 sequence: CASKGQLYSPLHF. CDR3 nucleotides: TGTGCCAGCAAGGGACAGTTGTATTCACCCCTCCACTTT.

The rearrangement links TRBV5-6 to TRBJ1-1, with 8 positions matching TRBD1. The CDR3 totals 14 residues. J gave up 4 bases and V 4 bases, and 6 bases lay outside the gene matches. Germline V gene data show CDR1 as SGHDT and CDR2 as YYEEEE. CDR3 sequence reads: CASSAYRGTTEAFF. The CDR3 region has the DNA TGTGCCAGCAGCGCTTACAGGGGGACCACTGAAGCTTTCTTT.

This clone was counted between two and nine times. This rearrangement joins TRBV30 to TRBJ2-7, with 7 bases identical to TRBD1. This CDR3 has 14 amino acids. The junction had 5 bases not matched to a gene; V was cut back by 3 bases and J by 0 bases. Looked up from germline, CDR1 is GTSNPN and CDR2 is SVGIG (reference sequence). Here the CDR3 reads CAWRGQPSSYEQYF. CDR3 sequence (DNA): TGTGCCTGGAGGGGACAGCCAAGCTCCTACGAGCAGTACTTC.